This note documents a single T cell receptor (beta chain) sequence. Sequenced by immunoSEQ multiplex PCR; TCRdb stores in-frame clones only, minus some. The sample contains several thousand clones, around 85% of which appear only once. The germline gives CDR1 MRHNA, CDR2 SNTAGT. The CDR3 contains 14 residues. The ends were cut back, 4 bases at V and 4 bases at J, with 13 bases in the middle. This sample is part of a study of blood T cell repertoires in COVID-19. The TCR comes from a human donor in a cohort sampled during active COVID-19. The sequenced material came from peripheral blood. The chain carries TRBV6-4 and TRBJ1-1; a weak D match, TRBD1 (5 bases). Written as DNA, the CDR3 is TGTGCCAGCAGTGCAAAACAGGAGGGCACTGAAGCTTTCTTT. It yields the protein CASSAKQEGTEAFF.